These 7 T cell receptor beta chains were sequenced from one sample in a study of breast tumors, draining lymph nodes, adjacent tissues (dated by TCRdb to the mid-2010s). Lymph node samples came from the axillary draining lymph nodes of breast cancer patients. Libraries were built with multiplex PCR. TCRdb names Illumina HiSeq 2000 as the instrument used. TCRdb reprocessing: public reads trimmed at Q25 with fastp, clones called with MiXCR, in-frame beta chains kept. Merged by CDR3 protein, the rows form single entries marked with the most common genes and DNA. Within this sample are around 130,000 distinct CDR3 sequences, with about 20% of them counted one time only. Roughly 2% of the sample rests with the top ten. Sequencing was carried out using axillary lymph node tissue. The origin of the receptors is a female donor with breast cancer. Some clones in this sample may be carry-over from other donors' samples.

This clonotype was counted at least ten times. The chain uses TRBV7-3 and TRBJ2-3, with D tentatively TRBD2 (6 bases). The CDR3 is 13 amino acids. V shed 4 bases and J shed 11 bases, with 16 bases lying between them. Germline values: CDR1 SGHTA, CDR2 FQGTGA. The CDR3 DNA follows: TGTGCCAGCAGCTCGTTGGACGTAGCGGAGCAGTATTTT. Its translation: CASSSLDVAEQYF. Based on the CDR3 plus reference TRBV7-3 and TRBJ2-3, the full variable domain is GAGVSQTPSNKVTEKGKYVELRCDPISGHTALYWYRQSLGQGPEFLIYFQGTGAADDSGLPNDRFFAVRPEGSVSTLKIQRTERGDSAVYLCASSSLDVAEQYFGPGTRLTVL.

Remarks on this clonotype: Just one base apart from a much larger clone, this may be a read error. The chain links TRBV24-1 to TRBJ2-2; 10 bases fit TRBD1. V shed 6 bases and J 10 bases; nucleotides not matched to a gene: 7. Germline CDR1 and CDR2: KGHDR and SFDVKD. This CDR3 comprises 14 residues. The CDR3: CATSQDRGASELFF. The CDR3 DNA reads TGTGCCACCAGTCAGGACAGGGGGGCGTCGGAGCTGTTTTTT.

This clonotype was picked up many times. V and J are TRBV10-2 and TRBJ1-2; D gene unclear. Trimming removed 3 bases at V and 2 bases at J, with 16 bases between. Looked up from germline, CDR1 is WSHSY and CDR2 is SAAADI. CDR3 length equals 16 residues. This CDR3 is CASSEFRTGENYGYTF. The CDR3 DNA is TGCGCCAGCAGTGAATTTCGGACGGGCGAGAACTATGGCTACACCTTC.

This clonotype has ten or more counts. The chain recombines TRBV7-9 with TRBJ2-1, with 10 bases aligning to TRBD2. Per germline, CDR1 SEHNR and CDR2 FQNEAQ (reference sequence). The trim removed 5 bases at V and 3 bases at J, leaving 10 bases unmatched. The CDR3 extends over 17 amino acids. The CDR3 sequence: CASSRKAGTSVYNEQFF. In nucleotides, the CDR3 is TGTGCCAGCAGCCGGAAGGCCGGGACTAGCGTCTACAATGAGCAGTTCTTC.

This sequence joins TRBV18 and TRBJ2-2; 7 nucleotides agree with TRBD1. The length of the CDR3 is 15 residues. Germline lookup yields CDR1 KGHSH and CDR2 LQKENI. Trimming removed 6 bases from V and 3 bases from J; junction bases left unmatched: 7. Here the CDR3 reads CASSRQGAHTGELFF. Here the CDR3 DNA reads TGTGCCAGCTCTCGACAGGGAGCTCACACCGGGGAGCTGTTTTTT.

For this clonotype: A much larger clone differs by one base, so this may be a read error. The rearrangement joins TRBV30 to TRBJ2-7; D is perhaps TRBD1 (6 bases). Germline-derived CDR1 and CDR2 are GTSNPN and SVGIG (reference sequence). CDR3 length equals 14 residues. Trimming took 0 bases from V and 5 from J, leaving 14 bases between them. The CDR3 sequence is CAWSVLGGTDEQYF. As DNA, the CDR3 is TGTGCCTGGAGTGTACTAGGGGGAACGGACGAGCAGTACTTC.

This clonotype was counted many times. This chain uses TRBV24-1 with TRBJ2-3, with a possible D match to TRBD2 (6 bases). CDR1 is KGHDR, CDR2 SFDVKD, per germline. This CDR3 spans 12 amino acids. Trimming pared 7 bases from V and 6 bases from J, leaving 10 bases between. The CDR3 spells CATRSGGDTQYF. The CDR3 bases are TGTGCCACCAGAAGTGGGGGGGATACGCAGTATTTT.